This T cell receptor beta chain emerged from a study of blood T cell repertoires in COVID-19. Study-wide context: Acute and convalescent COVID-19 specimens originated in the United States, Italy and Spain. From T cells, B-cell-depleted T cells, or PBMCs came the material, which was cDNA or gDNA.

Per the original data handling: Cell counts per sample came from amplifying reference gene primers. Clones were read by immunoSEQ multiplex PCR, and TCRdb kept only the in-frame ones, dropping some. V, J and clone size are those of that table, while D and trimming were read from the DNA. The sample shows about 190,000 clones, almost 90% of them seen only once. The receptor was derived from a man aged 18 to 35 with active or convalescent COVID-19. The sequenced material came from peripheral blood.

The CDR3, as DNA: TGTGCCAGCAGTCGACCCGCCGGGACAGGCACCTACGAGCAGTACTTC. Amino acids: CASSRPAGTGTYEQYF. The chain is built from TRBV6-2 or TRBV6-3 and TRBJ2-7, with TRBD1 matching 8 bases. Germline loops: CDR1 MNHEY, CDR2 SVGEGT. CDR3 length: 16 residues. V gave up 5 bases and J gave up 2 bases; unmatched junction bases: 11.